A selection of T cell receptor beta chains follows, all from one sample in a study of shared clonotypes between healthy human individuals. Measured with immunoSEQ multiplex PCR; TCRdb has only the in-frame clones, and not every one. Here the sample spans some 1 million clones, under 80% being singletons. The sample consisted of memory CD4+ T cells sorted from blood. The receptors derive from a man aged 18 to 30 in good health. Both conserved end residues are part of each CDR3. D genes are given only for firm matches. Where a row states a size, it is once, few, many or the class of an expanded clone; other rows omit it.

TRBV5-1,NA,NA,TRBJ1-2,TGCGCCAGCAGCTCAGATAACTATGGCTACACCTTC,CASSSDNYGYTF
TRBV7-9,TRBD2,few,TRBJ2-3,TGTGCCAGCAGCTTAAGCTGGCGGGAGGGAGAAGATACGCAGTATTTT,CASSLSWREGEDTQYF
TRBV5-1,NA,NA,TRBJ2-5,TGCGCCAGCGCCAGGTTTCAGTACCAAGAGACCCAGTACTTC,CASARFQYQETQYF
TRBV30,NA,NA,TRBJ1-2,TGTGCCTGGAGTGCCGCGGGGGCGTCTGGCTACACCTTC,CAWSAAGASGYTF
TRBV10-3,NA,NA,TRBJ2-7,TGTGCCATCAGTGCGGGTGAAGGGTCCTACGAGCAGTACTTC,CAISAGEGSYEQYF
TRBV7-2,NA,NA,TRBJ2-7,TGTGCCAGCAGCTTAGATACCCCCACCGAGCAGTACTTC,CASSLDTPTEQYF
TRBV6-6,NA,NA,TRBJ2-5,TGTGCCAGCACCGGGACTTCAACAGAGACCCAGTACTTC,CASTGTSTETQYF
TRBV30,NA,NA,TRBJ1-4,TGTGCCTGGGGGGCCGATGAAAAACTGTTTTTT,CAWGADEKLFF
TRBV6-1,NA,NA,TRBJ1-5,TGTGCCAGCAGCCCATCGGGGGGATATCAGCCCCAGCATTTT,CASSPSGGYQPQHF
TRBV18,TRBD1,NA,TRBJ1-5,TGTGCCAGCTCCGTAACGGGACAGGGAGGCAATCAGCCCCAGCATTTT,CASSVTGQGGNQPQHF
TRBV15,NA,NA,TRBJ2-2,TGTGCCACCACCAAAGGTGGAGGAAACACCGGGGAGCTGTTTTTT,CATTKGGGNTGELFF
TRBV2,NA,NA,TRBJ2-1,TGTGCCAGCAGGGGGACTCACTACAATGAGCAGTTCTTC,CASRGTHYNEQFF
TRBV18,NA,NA,TRBJ1-1,TGTGCCAGCTCACCGGCTGCCCCGAACACTGAAGCTTTCTTT,CASSPAAPNTEAFF
TRBV4-3,NA,NA,TRBJ2-4,TGCGCCAGCAGCCCTGAAGGAGGGGAAAACATTCAGTACTTC,CASSPEGGENIQYF